This passage covers 9 T cell receptor beta chains from one sample sequenced in a study of tumor and adjacent non-tumor tissue in lung cancer. This sample's RNA came from whole unsorted tissue. Distant lung tissue was collected more than 3 cm away from the tumor edge. The library came from three nested PCR rounds adapted from ARM-PCR protocols. TCRdb processed the multiplex PCR reads anew with MiXCR; each CDR3 protein has one entry. This table holds around 74,000 distinct CDR3 sequences, around 65% found once. Sequencing was done on a sample of distant non-tumor lung tissue. All receptors come from a woman aged 50 to 65 with non-small cell lung cancer.

Of note for this clonotype: This clone may be a read error of a much larger clone one base away. This chain connects TRBV20-1 to TRBJ2-1, with TRBD2 as a possible D gene (6 bases). Germline CDR1 reads DFQATT; CDR2 reads SNEGSKA (reference sequence). The length of the CDR3 is 16 residues. Between the trimmed V and J ends, which lost 1 base and 4 bases, there was a span of 17 bases. Here the CDR3 reads CSARGDFFGGYNEQFF. In nucleotides, the CDR3 is TGCAGTGCTAGAGGGGACTTTTTTGGGGGGTACAATGAGCAGTTCTTC.

A single count supports this clonotype. It is likely a read error, because the conserved phenylalanine at the end of the CDR3 is missing. V is TRBV4-1 and J is TRBJ2-7; 7 positions agree with TRBD2. This CDR3 has 15 amino acids. Germline lookup yields CDR1 MGHRA and CDR2 YSYEKL. The CDR3 here is CASSQDAGGTYEQYL. The DNA of the CDR3 is TGCGCCAGCAGCCAAGATGCCGGGGGGACCTATGAGCAGTACTTA.

In the case of this clonotype: The junction departs from germline at one end; a sequencing error may be responsible. The rearrangement joins TRBV6-6 to TRBJ1-5; the D is unclear. Germline values: CDR1 MNHNY, CDR2 SVGAGI (reference sequence). CDR3 length: 18 amino acids. The CDR3 DNA reads TGTGCCAGCAGGCATACGGGGAGGGTAGGATATAGCAATAAGCCCCAGCATTTT. Translation gives CASRHTGRVGYSNKPQHF.

Comment on this clonotype: It may be a read error: a sequence one base away is much more abundant. The chain uses TRBV4-2 and TRBJ2-7, with 9 bases lining up with TRBD2. The CDR3 is 12 residues long. Germline V gene data show CDR1 as LGHNA and CDR2 as YNFKEQ. The CDR3 here is CATSSGSHEQYF. The CDR3 DNA sequence: TGTGCTACTAGTAGCGGGAGTCACGAGCAGTACTTC.

Comment on this clonotype: The conserved closing phenylalanine or tryptophan is absent in this CDR3, likely reflecting a read error. V and J are TRBV6-2 or TRBV6-3 and TRBJ1-1; a possible D gene is TRBD1 (6 bases). The germline V gene has CDR1 MNHEY and CDR2 SVGEGT. This CDR3 is built from 15 residues. CDR3 nucleotides: TGTGGCACCCTCGATCAGACAGGAATGAATACTGAAGCTTTCCTT. It specifies CGTLDQTGMNTEAFL.

Points on this clonotype: One end of the junction does not line up with germline, which may come from a read error. V and J are TRBV20-1 and TRBJ2-1; 7 bases align to TRBD2. CDR3 length equals 14 residues. The germline CDR1 and CDR2 sequences are DFQATT and SNEGSKA (reference sequence). The CDR3 bases are TGCAGTACTAGAGATCAACTGGGGGGGAACGAGCAGTTCTTC. Protein: CSTRDQLGGNEQFF.

Comment on this clonotype: One junction end does not reproduce the germline sequence, and a read error may be involved. V usage is TRBV11-2 and J usage is TRBJ2-7; D is undetermined. Germline V gene sequence: CDR1 SGHAT, CDR2 FQNNGV. The CDR3 runs to 14 residues. CDR3 in DNA: TGTGCCAGCAGCTTAGTAGAAGCTTCCTACGATCAGTACTTC. It specifies CASSLVEASYDQYF.

Concerning this clonotype: A read error may explain this, as a much larger clone is one base away. The chain employs TRBV20-1 and TRBJ2-1; D possibly corresponds to TRBD2 (6 bases). The CDR3 runs 15 residues. Per germline, CDR1 DFQATT and CDR2 SNEGSKA (reference sequence). The CDR3, as DNA: TGCAGTGCTGGAGACCGGGGGAGCCCTTACAATGAGCAGTTCTTC. Residues: CSAGDRGSPYNEQFF.

On this clonotype itself: This CDR3 is missing its conserved last phenylalanine or tryptophan, likely due to a read error. The V gene is TRBV20-1, the J gene TRBJ2-1; tentative D call: TRBD2 (7 bases). Germline CDR1 reads DFQATT; CDR2 reads SNEGSKA (reference sequence). The ends were cut back, 2 bases at V and 0 bases at J, with 17 bases in the middle. This CDR3 comprises 17 residues. CDR3 in DNA: TGCAGTGCTAGAAGACTAGCAGGGGTAAGCTCCTACAATGAGCAGTTCTCC. It encodes CSARRLAGVSSYNEQFS.